These 17 T cell receptor beta chains were all obtained from the same sample, sequenced in a study of shared clonotypes between healthy human individuals. Naive CD8 populations comprised CD45RO-negative cells positively selected for CCR7, excluding terminally differentiated effector memory CD45RA+ cells. Clones were read by immunoSEQ multiplex PCR, and TCRdb kept only the in-frame ones, dropping some. Found here are about 2 million clones, about 95% of them singletons; the top ten hold less than 1.5%. Sequencing was carried out using naive CD8+ T cells sorted from blood. The receptors here all came from a young man in good health.

On this clone: This sample also contains other DNA sequences that code for the same CDR3. This chain links TRBV27 with TRBJ1-3, with TRBD1 as a possible D gene (6 bases). The CDR3 spans 14 residues. Trimming shortened V by 6 bases and J by 0 bases, and 9 bases separated the two germline ends. The V gene's germline CDR1 is MNHEY and CDR2 SMNVEV (reference sequence). The DNA of the CDR3 is TGTGCCAGCAGACCGACAGGCTCTGGAAACACCATATATTTT. Translated, it gives CASRPTGSGNTIYF.

This clone was observed a few times. The genes are TRBV2 and TRBJ1-1; D might be TRBD1 (5 bases). The CDR3 is 14 residues long. Germline V CDR1 and CDR2: SNHLY, FYNNEI. The V end lost 9 bases, the J end lost 0 bases, and 14 bases lay between the germline ends. CDR3: CARQDSSVNTEAFF. The CDR3 DNA reads as TGTGCCAGACAGGATTCCTCTGTGAACACTGAAGCTTTCTTT.

The CDR3 nucleotides are TGTGCCAGCAGCGTATCCCCGACGGGGATCTACGAGCAGTACTTC. Encoded protein: CASSVSPTGIYEQYF. V and J are TRBV9 and TRBJ2-7, with a possible D match to TRBD2 (5 bases). Trimming stripped 1 base from V and 3 bases from J, with 14 bases between. CDR3 size: 15 residues. CDR1 and CDR2 from the germline V gene are SGDLS and YYNGEE. Variable domain in full (rest from reference TRBV9 and TRBJ2-7): DSGVTQTPKHLITATGQRVTLRCSPRSGDLSVYWYQQSLDQGLQFLIQYYNGEERAKGNILERFSAQQFPDLHSELNLSSLELGDSALYFCASSVSPTGIYEQYFGPGTRLTVT.

In regard to this clone: The sample has other DNA sequences that encode this CDR3 too. The gene calls are TRBV20-1 and TRBJ2-1; D is undetermined. V lost 3 bases and J 6 bases, leaving 6 bases between the germline ends. CDR3 length equals 11 residues. Germline lookup yields CDR1 DFQATT and CDR2 SNEGSKA (reference sequence). DNA of the CDR3: TGCAGTGCTAGCCTCGGCAATGAGCAGTTCTTC. Protein: CSASLGNEQFF.

This CDR3 is CASSPPTGENIQYF. The CDR3, as DNA: TGTGCCAGCAGTCCCCCGACAGGGGAAAACATTCAGTACTTC. J is TRBJ2-4 and V is TRBV28; 8 nucleotides agree with TRBD1. The CDR3 sequence is 14 residues long. Germline V gene data show CDR1 as MDHEN and CDR2 as SYDVKM. Trimming cost V 5 bases and J 5 bases; bases outside gene matches: 5.

This clone has just a few counts. The rearrangement uses TRBV28 and TRBJ1-2; D is uncertain. The CDR3 runs to 13 residues. The ends were cut back, 7 bases at V and 7 bases at J, with 16 bases in the middle. Germline V CDR1 and CDR2: MDHEN, SYDVKM. The CDR3 DNA sequence: TGTGCCAGCACCTTGACCGTTTGGGGTGGCTACACCTTC. The encoded protein is CASTLTVWGGYTF.

V gene TRBV1 combines with J gene TRBJ2-3; the DNA was not used to check the table's D call, TRBD2. TRBV1 is an annotated pseudogene. This CDR3 is 16 amino acids long. CDR3 nucleotides: TGCACCAGAGCTATAGTATTTAGCGGGAGGGTAGATACGCAGTATTTT. This gives the protein CTRAIVFSGRVDTQYF.

The chain employs TRBV4-1 and TRBJ1-5, with 10 bases aligning to TRBD1. Per the germline V gene, CDR1 is MGHRA and CDR2 is YSYEKL. The V gene end was trimmed by 1 base and the J gene end by 7 bases; junction bases not matched to a gene: 4. CDR3 length equals 15 residues. In nucleotides, the CDR3 is TGCGCCAGCAGCCAAGGGACAGGGGGTACGCAGCCCCAGCATTTT. Translation gives CASSQGTGGTQPQHF.

V and J are TRBV4-3 and TRBJ1-2, with 7 bases matching TRBD1. V shed 0 bases and J 4 bases; nucleotides not matched to a gene: 11. CDR3 length: 17 residues. Germline values: CDR1 LGHNA, CDR2 YSLEER. CDR3 DNA: TGCGCCAGCAGCCAAGATCTAACCGGGACAGCCATCTATGGCTACACCTTC. Translated, it gives CASSQDLTGTAIYGYTF.

The chain combines TRBV19 with TRBJ2-7, with TRBD1 identical over 7 bases. Germline trimming cut 4 bases from V and 6 bases from J; bases unmatched to any gene: 6. CDR3 length: 13 amino acids. CDR1 is LNHDA and CDR2 is SQIVND in the germline V gene (reference sequence). CDR3 amino acids: CASSTLTGSEQYF. As DNA, the CDR3 is TGTGCCAGTAGTACTTTGACAGGGTCCGAGCAGTACTTC.

The genes are TRBV27 and TRBJ1-2; perhaps TRBD1 as D (6 bases). V lost 6 bases and J lost 3, with 23 bases in between. Germline V gene sequence: CDR1 MNHEY, CDR2 SMNVEV (reference sequence). This CDR3 has 17 amino acids. CDR3 bases: TGTGCCAGCAGCCCGTCGTGGGGGGACACGTCAGACTATGGCTACACCTTC. Translated, it gives CASSPSWGDTSDYGYTF.

Notes on this clone: This same CDR3 is encoded by further DNA sequences in the sample. The rearrangement uses TRBV30 and TRBJ1-5, with a tentative D call TRBD1 (5 bases). Germline V gives CDR1 GTSNPN, CDR2 SVGIG (reference sequence). The CDR3 runs to 15 residues. V was shortened by 0 bases and J by 1 base, with 10 bases between the two germline ends. This CDR3 is CAWSVGAGSNQPQHF. CDR3 DNA sequence: TGTGCCTGGAGTGTCGGAGCAGGGAGCAATCAGCCCCAGCATTTT.

This chain links TRBV29-1 with TRBJ2-7, with TRBD1 matching 9 bases. This CDR3 is built from 14 residues. Germline V gene data show CDR1 as SQVTM and CDR2 as ANQGSEA. Losses at the gene ends were 6 bases for V and 4 bases for J; bases not matched to a gene: 10. The CDR3 protein is CSVLSRDRVYEQYF. In DNA form, the CDR3 reads TGCAGCGTCCTCAGTAGGGACAGGGTGTACGAGCAGTACTTC.

The CDR3 DNA is TGTGCCAGCAGCCCCGGGGGAAACACAGATACGCAGTATTTT. The encoded protein is CASSPGGNTDTQYF. The chain uses TRBV7-3 and TRBJ2-3, with D possibly being TRBD2 (6 bases). Trimming took off 5 bases at V and 2 bases at J, with 11 bases between the two ends. This CDR3 is 14 amino acids long. CDR1 SGHTA and CDR2 FQGTGA come from the germline V gene.

The chain uses TRBV11-2 and TRBJ1-1; D gene unclear. This CDR3 has 12 residues. The germline gives CDR1 SGHAT, CDR2 FQNNGV. V gave up 5 bases and J gave up 5 bases, with 9 bases separating them. This CDR3 is CASSLSTTEAFF. DNA for the CDR3: TGTGCCAGCAGCCTCTCAACTACTGAAGCTTTCTTT. Drawing the rest from reference TRBV11-2 and TRBJ1-1, the complete variable domain is EAGVAQSPRYKIIEKRQSVAFWCNPISGHATLYWYQQILGQGPKLLIQFQNNGVVDDSQLPKDRFSAERLKGVDSTLKIQPAKLEDSAVYLCASSLSTTEAFFGQGTRLTVV.

This clone was counted a single time. The chain has TRBV5-1 and TRBJ1-2, with D maybe TRBD1 (6 bases). V was pared by 0 bases and J by 3 bases, with 18 bases between. Germline V gene data show CDR1 as SGHRS and CDR2 as YFSETQ. The CDR3 contains 17 residues. CDR3 amino acids: CASSLEGSGAQYYGYTF. CDR3 in DNA: TGCGCCAGCAGCTTGGAGGGTTCAGGGGCGCAGTACTATGGCTACACCTTC. Full variable domain (outside the CDR3, taken from reference TRBV5-1 and TRBJ1-2): KAGVTQTPRYLIKTRGQQVTLSCSPISGHRSVSWYQQTPGQGLQFLFEYFSETQRNKGNFPGRFSGRQFSNSRSEMNVSTLELGDSALYLCASSLEGSGAQYYGYTFGSGTRLTVV.

A few counts support this clone. The rearrangement joins TRBV30 to TRBJ1-1, with 7 bases that match TRBD1. The CDR3 totals 12 residues. Germline CDR1 is GTSNPN and CDR2 is SVGIG (reference sequence). Losses at the gene ends were 3 bases for V and 7 bases for J; bases not matched to a gene: 5. CDR3 region: CAWRQGQVEAFF. The CDR3 nucleotides read TGTGCCTGGAGACAAGGACAGGTTGAAGCTTTCTTT.